A selection of T cell receptor beta chains follows, all from one sample in a study of patients and donors after allogeneic stem cell transplantation. A single record per CDR3 protein comes from TCRdb applying MiXCR to the RT-PCR reads. The data contain roughly 960,000 distinct CDR3 sequences, around 17% of them singletons. Sample: blood, either unsorted or a sorted T cell fraction (not recorded which). These receptors were obtained from a human donor who was either an allogeneic HSCT recipient or a stem cell or donor lymphocyte infusion donor (not recorded which). It is not recorded whose cells these are; they may come from a transplant donor. Each CDR3 is given with its conserved first and last residue. For some rows the clone size is stated as once, few or many, or as a class when expanded; others skip it.

v_gene | abundance | CDR3aa
TRBV5-1 | . | CASSYDRARVGAEAFF
TRBV29-1 | . | CSVEDLGRGNGQFF
TRBV12-3/TRBV12-4 | many | CASRTGAVNTEAFF
TRBV6-1 | . | CASSVQGANNEQFF
TRBV20-1 | few | CSARDFKAVMNEKLFF
TRBV3-1 | few | CASSPWANYGYTF
TRBV6-2/TRBV6-3 | few | CASSSTSPNTGELFF
TRBV5-6 | . | CASSLAGRVAKNIQYF
TRBV4-1 | few | CASSQGIAGNYEQYF
TRBV6-2/TRBV6-3 | few | CASSLRGFLNTEAFF
TRBV7-3 | . | CASSHKSLGRDTQYF
TRBV20-1 | few | CSARRLDSNEQFF
TRBV3-1 | few | CASSPGMAYEQYF
TRBV20-1 | . | CSARGVGRGTDTQYF
TRBV5-1 | . | CASSLAPERGYTF
TRBV9 | . | CASSVMGASTDTQYF
TRBV6-5 | . | CASSGPDWEQFF
TRBV30 | once | CAWDSPMNTEAFF
TRBV5-1 | . | CASSSDRAKDGYTF
TRBV7-9 | few | CASSLAQGLDYEQYF
TRBV10-3 | . | CASQPGQGSNQPQHF
TRBV6-2/TRBV6-3 | . | CASSYGGGLSPMNTEAFF
TRBV12-3/TRBV12-4 | few | CASSFFARISGNTIYF
TRBV5-1 | . | CASSLLSKRTEAFF
TRBV5-6 | . | CASSRRKTQGSNYGYTF
TRBV3-1 | few | CASSRFNTGFSYEQYF
TRBV12-3/TRBV12-4 | many | CASSQTRGYTF
TRBV10-3 | . | CAISESSNTGELFF
TRBV4-3 | . | CASSQDRSTGSFHEQYF
TRBV19 | . | CASSIVPGKGYEQYF
TRBV20-1 | few | CSAREGTAKAGELFF
TRBV5-1 | many | CASSLDGRGNEQFF
TRBV12-3/TRBV12-4 | few | CASSPRDRTMSYEQYF
TRBV20-1 | few | CSARVEDRDNTEAFF
TRBV9 | . | CASSVRQASTDTQYF
TRBV9 | few | CASSVRAGGETQYF
TRBV5-1 | few | CASSLVGSSGANVLTF
TRBV11-2 | few | CASSLVPLLAGARAGELFF
TRBV6-1 | . | CASIPSPERSYSNQPQHF
TRBV12-3/TRBV12-4 | . | CASSLASRAGNSPLHF
TRBV20-1 | . | CSAIQGETSNQPQHF
TRBV20-1 | few | CSAMLQRGEKLFF
TRBV20-1 | . | CSARLGPAFVWEQFF
TRBV15 | once | CATSRDLTGSSGANVLTF
TRBV20-1 | . | CSAVLQWEATPLHF
TRBV7-9 | . | CASSFTGTGSNQPQHF
TRBV24-1 | many | CATSDHRPGTGAGELFF
TRBV5-1 | many | CASSLAPSTGELFF
TRBV20-1 | few | CSARSDRGHEQYF